By share, the clone carrying this T cell receptor beta chain counts as large. Its specificity is unknown. Here immunoSEQ multiplex PCR was the method, and the copy in TCRdb shows in-frame clones only, minus some. Of 1,000 or so clones in the sample, just under 70% are singletons; the top ten hold around 41%. This sample was included in a study of T cell therapy after organ transplantation. In germline, CDR1 is SGHTS, CDR2 YDEGEE. After removal of 5 bases from V and 3 bases from J, the junction contained 4 bases not matched to a gene. The CDR3 runs to 13 residues. Regarding time point: 4-8 weeks after completion of therapy.

This specimen was CD8+ T cells from blood, taken after autologous CMV-specific T cell therapy. The rearrangement uses TRBV5-8 and TRBJ2-7, with TRBD2 matching 8 bases. This receptor was taken from a human patient who had received a solid organ transplant and had CMV disease. The T cells may come from the graft donor. The CDR3 DNA follows: TGTGCCAGCAGTTTTAGCGGGAACTACGAGCAGTACTTC. It is translated as CASSFSGNYEQYF.